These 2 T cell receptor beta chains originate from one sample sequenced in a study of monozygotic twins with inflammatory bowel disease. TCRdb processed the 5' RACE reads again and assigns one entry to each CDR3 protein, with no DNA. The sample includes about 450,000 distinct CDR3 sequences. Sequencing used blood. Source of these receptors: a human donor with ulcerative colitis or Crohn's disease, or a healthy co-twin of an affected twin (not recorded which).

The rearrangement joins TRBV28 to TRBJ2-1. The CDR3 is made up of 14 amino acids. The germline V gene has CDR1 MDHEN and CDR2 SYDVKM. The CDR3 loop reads CASSPVGPYNEQFF.

The CDR3 loop is CASSPIGQGSAETQYF. The chain couples TRBV18 to TRBJ2-5; the D gene TCRdb calls, TRBD1, cannot be checked with no DNA. The germline CDR1 and CDR2 sequences are KGHSH and LQKENI. This CDR3 comprises 16 residues.